This TCR beta chain was retrieved from a study of T cells in Graves' hyperthyroidism and ophthalmopathy. Hyperthyroidism of Graves' type that showed no ophthalmopathy progression within 18 months was stable. TCR beta CDR3 sequences were amplified from RNA transcripts. HTBI primers were the set used in a first-round RT-PCR of the TCR CDR3. TCRdb itself ran the multiplex PCR reads through MiXCR, one entry per CDR3 protein. The sample holds more than 650,000 distinct CDR3 sequences, around 15% seen once. Study findings and constraints: Ophthalmopathy onset followed model prediction by a median around 6.6 months. Blood also held most thyroid clonotypes expanded beyond 0.001.

CDR1 and CDR2 from the germline V gene are MNHEY and SMNVEV (reference sequence). V lost 7 bases and J 4 bases, leaving 19 bases between the germline ends. This CDR3 comprises 15 residues. This clonotype showed up many times. Antigen specificity is unknown. The clonotype comes from a woman in her late teens or twenties with Graves' hyperthyroidism. The V gene is TRBV27, the J gene TRBJ2-5, with D maybe TRBD2 (6 bases). Sequenced input: blood. CDR3 bases: TGTGCCAGCACTCCTCAGGGAGGCCCTCCAGAGACCCAGTACTTC. It encodes CASTPQGGPPETQYF.